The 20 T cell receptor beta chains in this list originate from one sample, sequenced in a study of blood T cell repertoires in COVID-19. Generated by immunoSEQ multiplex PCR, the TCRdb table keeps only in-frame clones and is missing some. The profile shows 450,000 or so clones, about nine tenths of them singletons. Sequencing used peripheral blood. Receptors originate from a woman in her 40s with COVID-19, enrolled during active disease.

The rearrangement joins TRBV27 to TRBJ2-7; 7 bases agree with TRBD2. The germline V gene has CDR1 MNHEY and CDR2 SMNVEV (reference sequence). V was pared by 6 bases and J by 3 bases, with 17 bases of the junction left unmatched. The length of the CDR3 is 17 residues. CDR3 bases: TGTGCCAGCAGGCCCCTACCGGGACTACTCCGCAGCTACGAGCAGTACTTC. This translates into CASRPLPGLLRSYEQYF.

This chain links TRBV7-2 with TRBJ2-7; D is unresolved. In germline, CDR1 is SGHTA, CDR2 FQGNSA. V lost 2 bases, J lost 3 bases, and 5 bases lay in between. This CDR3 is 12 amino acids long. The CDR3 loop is CASSLSLYEQYF. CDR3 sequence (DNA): TGTGCCAGCAGCTTATCCCTCTACGAGCAGTACTTC.

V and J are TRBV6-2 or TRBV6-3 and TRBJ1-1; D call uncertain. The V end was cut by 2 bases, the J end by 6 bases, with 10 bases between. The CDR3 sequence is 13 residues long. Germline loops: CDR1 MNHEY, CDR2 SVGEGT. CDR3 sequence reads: CASSYDLLAEAFF. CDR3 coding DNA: TGTGCCAGCAGTTACGATCTACTAGCTGAAGCTTTCTTT.

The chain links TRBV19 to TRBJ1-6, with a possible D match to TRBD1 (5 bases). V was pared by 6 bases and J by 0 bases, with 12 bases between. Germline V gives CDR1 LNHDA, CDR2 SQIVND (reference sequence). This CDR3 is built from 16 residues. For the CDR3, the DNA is TGTGCCAGTAGGGGGTTAAGGGGCTCCTATAATTCACCCCTCCACTTT. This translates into CASRGLRGSYNSPLHF.

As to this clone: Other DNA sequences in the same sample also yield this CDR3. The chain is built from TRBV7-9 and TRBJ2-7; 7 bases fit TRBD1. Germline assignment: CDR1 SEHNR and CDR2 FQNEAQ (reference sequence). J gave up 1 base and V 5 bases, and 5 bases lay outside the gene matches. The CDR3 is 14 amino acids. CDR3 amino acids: CASSLRDRSYEQYF. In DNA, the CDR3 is TGTGCCAGCAGCCTCCGGGACAGATCCTACGAGCAGTACTTC. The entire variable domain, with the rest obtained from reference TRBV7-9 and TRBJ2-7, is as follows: DTGVSQNPRHKITKRGQNVTFRCDPISEHNRLYWYRQTLGQGPEFLTYFQNEAQLEKSRLLSDRFSAERPKGSFSTLEIQRTEQGDSAMYLCASSLRDRSYEQYFGPGTRLTVT.

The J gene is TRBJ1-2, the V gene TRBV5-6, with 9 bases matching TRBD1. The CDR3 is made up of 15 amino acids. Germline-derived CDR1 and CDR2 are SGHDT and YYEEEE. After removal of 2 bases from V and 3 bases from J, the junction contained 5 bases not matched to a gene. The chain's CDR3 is CASSLPGTGYYGYTF. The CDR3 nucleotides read TGTGCCAGCAGCTTACCCGGGACAGGGTACTATGGCTACACCTTC.

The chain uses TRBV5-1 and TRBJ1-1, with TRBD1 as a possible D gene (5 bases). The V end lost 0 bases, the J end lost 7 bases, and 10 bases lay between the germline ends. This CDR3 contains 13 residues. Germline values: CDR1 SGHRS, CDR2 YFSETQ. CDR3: CASSLGWGDEAFF. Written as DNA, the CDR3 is TGCGCCAGCAGCTTGGGGTGGGGGGATGAAGCTTTCTTT.

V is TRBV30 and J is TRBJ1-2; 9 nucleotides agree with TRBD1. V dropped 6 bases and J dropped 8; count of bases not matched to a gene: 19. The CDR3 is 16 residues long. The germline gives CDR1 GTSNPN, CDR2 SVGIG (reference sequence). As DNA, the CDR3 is TGTGCCTGCTACCCTCTCGGGACAGGGATCGAGGGCGGCTACACCTTC. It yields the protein CACYPLGTGIEGGYTF.

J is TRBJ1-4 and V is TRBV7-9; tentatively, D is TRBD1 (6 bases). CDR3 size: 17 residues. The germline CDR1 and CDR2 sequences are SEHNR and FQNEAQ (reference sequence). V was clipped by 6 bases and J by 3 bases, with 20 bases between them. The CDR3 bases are TGTGCCAGCAGTCCCCGGGGGGCTCTGGGGGCTAATGAAAAACTGTTTTTT. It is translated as CASSPRGALGANEKLFF.

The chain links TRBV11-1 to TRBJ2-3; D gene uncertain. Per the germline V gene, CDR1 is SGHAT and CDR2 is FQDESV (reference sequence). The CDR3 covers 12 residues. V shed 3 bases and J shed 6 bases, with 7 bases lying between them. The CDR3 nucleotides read TGTGCCAGCAGCTTCGCACAGGATACGCAGTATTTT. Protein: CASSFAQDTQYF.

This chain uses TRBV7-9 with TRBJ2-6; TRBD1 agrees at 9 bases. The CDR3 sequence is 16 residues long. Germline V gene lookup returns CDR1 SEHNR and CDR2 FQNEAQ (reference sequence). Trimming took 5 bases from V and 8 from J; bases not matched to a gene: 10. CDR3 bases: TGTGCCAGCAGCCGCCCCATCGGACAGGGGACCAACGTCCTGACTTTC. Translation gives CASSRPIGQGTNVLTF.

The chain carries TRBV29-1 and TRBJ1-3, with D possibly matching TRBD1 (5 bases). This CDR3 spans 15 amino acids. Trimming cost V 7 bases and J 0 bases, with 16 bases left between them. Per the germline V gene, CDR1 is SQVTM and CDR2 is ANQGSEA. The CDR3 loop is CSGGHGKSSGNTIYF. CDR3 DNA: TGCAGCGGTGGACATGGTAAAAGCTCTGGAAACACCATATATTTT.

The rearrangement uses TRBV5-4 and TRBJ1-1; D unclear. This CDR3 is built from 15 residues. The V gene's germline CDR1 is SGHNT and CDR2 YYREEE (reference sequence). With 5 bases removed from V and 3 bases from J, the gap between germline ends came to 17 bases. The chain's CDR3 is CASSSFSGQYTEAFF. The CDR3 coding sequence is TGTGCCAGCAGTTCGTTTAGCGGTCAGTACACTGAAGCTTTCTTT. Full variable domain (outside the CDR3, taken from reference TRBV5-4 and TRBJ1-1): ETGVTQSPTHLIKTRGQQVTLRCSSQSGHNTVSWYQQALGQGPQFIFQYYREEENGRGNFPPRFSGLQFPNYSSELNVNALELDDSALYLCASSSFSGQYTEAFFGQGTRLTVV.

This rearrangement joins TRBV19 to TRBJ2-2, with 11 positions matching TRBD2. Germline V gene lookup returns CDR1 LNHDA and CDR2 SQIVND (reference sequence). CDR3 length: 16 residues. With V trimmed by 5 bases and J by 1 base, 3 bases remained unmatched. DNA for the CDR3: TGTGCCAGTAGTCGGGGGACTAGCGGGAACACCGGGGAGCTGTTTTTT. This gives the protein CASSRGTSGNTGELFF.

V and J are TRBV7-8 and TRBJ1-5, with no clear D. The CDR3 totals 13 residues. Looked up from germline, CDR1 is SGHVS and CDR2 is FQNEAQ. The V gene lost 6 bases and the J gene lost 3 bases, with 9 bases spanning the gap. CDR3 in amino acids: CASSVLLNQPQHF. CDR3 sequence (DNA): TGTGCCAGCAGTGTACTACTCAATCAGCCCCAGCATTTT.

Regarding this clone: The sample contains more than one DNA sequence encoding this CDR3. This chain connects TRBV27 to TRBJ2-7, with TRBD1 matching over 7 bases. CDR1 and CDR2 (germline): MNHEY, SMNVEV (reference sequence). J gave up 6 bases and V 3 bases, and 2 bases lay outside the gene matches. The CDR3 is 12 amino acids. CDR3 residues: CASSLSGGEQYF. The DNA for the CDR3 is TGTGCCAGCAGTTTGTCAGGGGGCGAGCAGTACTTC.

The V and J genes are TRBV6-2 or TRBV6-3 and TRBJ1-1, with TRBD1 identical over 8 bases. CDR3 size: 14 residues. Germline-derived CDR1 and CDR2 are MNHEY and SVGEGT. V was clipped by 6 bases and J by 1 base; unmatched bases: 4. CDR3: CASSPDRGNTEAFF. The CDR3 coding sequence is TGTGCCAGCAGCCCCGACAGGGGGAACACTGAAGCTTTCTTT.

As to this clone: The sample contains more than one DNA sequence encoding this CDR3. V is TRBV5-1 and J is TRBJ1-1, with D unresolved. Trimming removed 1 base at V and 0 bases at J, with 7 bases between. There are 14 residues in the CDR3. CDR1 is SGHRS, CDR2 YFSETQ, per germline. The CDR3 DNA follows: TGCGCCAGCAGCTTGTCAGGAATGAACACTGAAGCTTTCTTT. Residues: CASSLSGMNTEAFF.

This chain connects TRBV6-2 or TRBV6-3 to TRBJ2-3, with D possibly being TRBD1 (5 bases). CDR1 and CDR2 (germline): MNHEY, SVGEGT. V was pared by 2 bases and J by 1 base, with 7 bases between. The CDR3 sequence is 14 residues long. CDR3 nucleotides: TGTGCCAGCAGTTACCTGACAGGCACAGATACGCAGTATTTT. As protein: CASSYLTGTDTQYF.

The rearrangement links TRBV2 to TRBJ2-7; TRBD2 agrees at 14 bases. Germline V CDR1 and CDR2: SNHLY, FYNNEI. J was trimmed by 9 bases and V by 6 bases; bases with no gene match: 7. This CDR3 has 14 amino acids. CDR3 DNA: TGTGCCAGCAGCTCCGGGACTAGCGGGAGCCGGCAGTACTTC. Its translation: CASSSGTSGSRQYF.